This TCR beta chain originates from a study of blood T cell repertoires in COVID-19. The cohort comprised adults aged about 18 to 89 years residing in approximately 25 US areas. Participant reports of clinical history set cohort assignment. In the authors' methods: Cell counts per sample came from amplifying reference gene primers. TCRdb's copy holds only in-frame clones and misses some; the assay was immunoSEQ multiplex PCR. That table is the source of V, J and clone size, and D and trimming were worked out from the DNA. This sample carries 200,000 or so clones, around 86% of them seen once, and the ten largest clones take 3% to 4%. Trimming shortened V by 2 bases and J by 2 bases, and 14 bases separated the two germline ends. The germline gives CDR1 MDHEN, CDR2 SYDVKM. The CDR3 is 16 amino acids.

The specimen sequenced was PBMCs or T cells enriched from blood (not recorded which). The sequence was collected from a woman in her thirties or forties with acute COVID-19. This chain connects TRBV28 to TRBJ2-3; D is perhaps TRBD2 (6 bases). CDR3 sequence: CASSLVEGQVTDTQYF. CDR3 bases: TGTGCCAGCAGTTTAGTGGAGGGCCAAGTCACAGATACGCAGTATTTT.